The clone carrying this T cell receptor (beta chain) appeared a few times. The CDR3 is 13 amino acids. The V gene's germline CDR1 is LGHNA and CDR2 YNFKEQ. V gave up 1 base and J gave up 3 bases, with 3 bases separating them. The assay was immunoSEQ multiplex PCR, and TCRdb's table has in-frame clones only and misses some. The data contain approximately 65,000 clones, 80% to 95% of them singletons. This entry comes from a study of T cell changes during pregnancy in multiple sclerosis. The sequencing here drew on CD8+ T cells from peripheral blood mononuclear cells, taken in the third trimester of pregnancy. J is TRBJ2-2 and V is TRBV4-2; D ambiguous. This TCR derives from a female donor in good health, enrolled as a control in a pregnancy study. The CDR3 reads CASSQADTGELFF. The DNA of the CDR3 is TGTGCCAGCAGCCAAGCGGACACCGGGGAGCTGTTTTTT.